The 26 T cell receptor beta chains below come from one sample, sequenced in a study of T cells in women clearing cervical HPV infection (dated by TCRdb to the late 2010s). The library came from the immunoSEQ multiplex PCR assay. This immuneACCESS table, as held by TCRdb, lists in-frame sequences with V and J called but not all clones. Of the missing ones, under half trace to an unresolved V gene in checked studies; the others have no known cause. The table for this sample shows 25,000 to 35,000 clones. The top ten clones comprise roughly 16% of the sample. Sequencing was carried out using blood buffy coat. The source of these receptors is a woman aged 18 to 75 with a cervical HPV16 infection that either progressed to CIN3+ or cleared (not recorded which).

Turning to this clone: The DNA ends 3 residues before the CDR3 does, and the rest of the CDR3 is filled in from the germline J gene. The chain couples TRBV24-1 to TRBJ2-1; 11 nucleotides line up with TRBD1. Germline V gene data show CDR1 as KGHDR and CDR2 as SFDVKD. Trimming cost V 2 bases and J 3 bases; bases outside gene matches: 8. The CDR3 is 18 residues long. CDR3 region: CATSDSGSGTGGYNEQFF. The sequenced part of the CDR3 DNA is TGTGCCACCAGTGATTCCGGCTCCGGGACAGGGGGCTACAATGAG.

Comment on this clone: Sequencing ends 3 residues short of the CDR3 end; the germline J gene provides the rest. This same CDR3 is encoded by further DNA sequences in the sample. This chain joins TRBV2 and TRBJ1-3, with D possibly TRBD1 on 6 matching bases. In germline, CDR1 is SNHLY, CDR2 FYNNEI. CDR3 size: 11 residues. Here the CDR3 reads CASSREGTIYF. The DNA read from the CDR3 is TGTGCCAGCAGTCGGGAGGGGACA.

Concerning this clone: The read finishes 3 residues shy of the CDR3 end, and the germline J gene is used to complete it. The rearrangement links TRBV28 to TRBJ2-3; 7 positions agree with TRBD2. The germline gives CDR1 MDHEN, CDR2 SYDVKM. Trimming cost V 4 bases and J 0 bases; bases outside gene matches: 7. The CDR3 loop spans 16 amino acids. The part of the CDR3 DNA that was read is TGTGCCAGCAGTTCCCTGGGTAGCGGGAGCACAGATACG. Translated: CASSSLGSGSTDT. The CDR3, in full, reads CASSSLGSGSTDTQYF.

A remark on this clone: The read comes to an end 3 residues before the CDR3 does, leaving the germline J gene to fill in the end. The V gene is TRBV6-2 or TRBV6-3, the J gene TRBJ1-1; TRBD1 matches 8 bases. CDR3 length equals 13 residues. V shed 6 bases, J shed 3 bases, and the junction held 3 bases outside the gene matches. CDR1 is MNHEY, CDR2 SVGEGT, per germline. CDR3 amino acids: CASSLDRDTEAFF. Incomplete CDR3 DNA: TGTGCCAGCAGCCTGGACAGGGACACTGAA.

About this clone: The read terminates 3 residues ahead of where the CDR3 ends, so the germline J gene completes it. The chain combines TRBV7-9 with TRBJ2-7, with D maybe TRBD1 (5 bases). The CDR3 is made up of 15 amino acids. Trimming removed 3 bases from V and 6 bases from J, with 18 bases in between. The germline CDR1 and CDR2 sequences are SEHNR and FQNEAQ (reference sequence). The CDR3 bases that were read are TGTGCCAGCAGCTTTTCACCCCTAGGTGGGGCCGAG. It codes for CASSFSPLGGAE. The full CDR3 reads CASSFSPLGGAEQYF. The variable domain in full, completed from reference TRBV7-9 and TRBJ2-7, reads DTGVSQNPRHKITKRGQNVTFRCDPISEHNRLYWYRQTLGQGPEFLTYFQNEAQLEKSRLLSDRFSAERPKGSFSTLEIQRTEQGDSAMYLCASSFSPLGGAEQYFGPGTRLTVT.

Concerning this clone itself: The CDR3 is cut off 3 residues early in the read; its end comes from the germline J gene. V usage is TRBV30 and J usage is TRBJ1-2; no clear D. Trimming pared 5 bases from V and 6 bases from J, leaving 7 bases between. This CDR3 is 10 amino acids long. Germline CDR1 and CDR2: GTSNPN and SVGIG (reference sequence). This CDR3 reads CAWQTDGYTF. The DNA read from the CDR3 is TGTGCCTGGCAAACGGATGGC.

Concerning this clone: With the read ending 3 residues before the CDR3 end, the germline J gene is used to fill in that end. The chain employs TRBV20-1 and TRBJ1-1, with 9 bases aligning to TRBD1. V dropped 6 bases and J dropped 4; count of bases not matched to a gene: 3. The CDR3 spans 12 residues. The germline V gene encodes CDR1 DFQATT and CDR2 SNEGSKA (reference sequence). CDR3 residues: CSAATGGTEAFF. CDR3 DNA, as far as it was read: TGCAGTGCCGCGACAGGGGGCACTGAA.

CDR3 bases read: TGTGCCAGCTCACCCAGACAGGGGCTTAATGAAAAA. It is translated as CASSPRQGLNEK. The CDR3, in full, reads CASSPRQGLNEKAFF. The rearrangement joins TRBV18 to TRBJ1-1, with TRBD1 identical over 8 bases. With the read ending 3 residues before the CDR3 end, the germline J gene is used to fill in that end. The V gene's germline CDR1 is KGHSH and CDR2 LQKENI. This CDR3 contains 15 residues.

With regard to this clone: The CDR3 end falls 3 residues outside the read, so it is completed with the germline J gene. The genes are TRBV7-2 and TRBJ2-2; TRBD1 aligns across 9 bases. The CDR3 is made up of 14 amino acids. From germline, CDR1 is SGHTA and CDR2 FQGNSA. CDR3 DNA (partial): TGTGCCAGCAGCTTTACAGGGGGCCATGAAAAG. This encodes CASSFTGGHEK. The CDR3, in full, reads CASSFTGGHEKLFF. Complete variable domain (other parts from reference TRBV7-2 and TRBJ2-2): GAGVSQSPSNKVTEKGKDVELRCDPISGHTALYWYRQSLGQGLEFLIYFQGNSAPDKSGLPSDRFSAERTGGSVSTLTIQRTQQEDSAVYLCASSFTGGHEKLFFGEGSRLTVL.

As regards this clone: The read gets to within 3 residues of the CDR3 end, and the germline J gene fills in the rest. This rearrangement joins TRBV2 to TRBJ1-2; D gene unclear. The CDR3 runs 11 residues. The germline V gene has CDR1 SNHLY and CDR2 FYNNEI. The CDR3 DNA, read in part, is TGTGCCAGCACGCCGCGTAATGAC. As protein: CASTPRND. The CDR3 in its entirety is CASTPRNDYTF.

A word on this clone: The CDR3 goes on 3 residues after the read ends, and that part is filled in from the germline J gene. The chain joins TRBV19 to TRBJ1-6; 9 positions match TRBD1. Germline V gene lookup returns CDR1 LNHDA and CDR2 SQIVND (reference sequence). V shed 6 bases and J 3 bases; nucleotides not matched to a gene: 9. The length of the CDR3 is 17 residues. Here the CDR3 reads CASSPGQGVFYNSPLHF. CDR3 DNA, as far as it was read: TGTGCCAGTAGCCCGGGACAGGGCGTTTTCTATAATTCACCC.

As to this clone: Read data end 3 residues before the CDR3 end; the end is taken from the germline J gene. This chain connects TRBV7-3 to TRBJ2-1; 8 bases agree with TRBD2. CDR3 length: 16 residues. Germline assignment: CDR1 SGHTA and CDR2 FQGTGA. With V trimmed by 5 bases and J by 4 bases, 10 bases remained unmatched. The sequenced part of the CDR3 DNA is TGTGCCAGCAGCCCAACCCCGGGACTAGGGTACAATGAG. Amino acid sequence: CASSPTPGLGYNE. The CDR3 in full is CASSPTPGLGYNEQFF.

Remarks on this clone: The observed sequence ends 3 residues before the CDR3 terminus, with the missing tail filled in from the germline J gene. The chain couples TRBV5-1 to TRBJ2-3; 7 bases match TRBD2. This CDR3 is 16 amino acids long. The V gene's germline CDR1 is SGHRS and CDR2 YFSETQ. J was trimmed by 2 bases and V by 7 bases; bases with no gene match: 13. The DNA read from the CDR3 is TGCGCCAGCCGCCAAGGGGCTAGCGGATCCACAGATACG. Amino acid sequence: CASRQGASGSTDT. In full, the CDR3 reads CASRQGASGSTDTQYF.

For this clone: The read comes to an end 3 residues before the CDR3 does, leaving the germline J gene to fill in the end. The chain recombines TRBV29-1 with TRBJ2-1, with 8 nucleotides matching TRBD1. CDR1 SQVTM and CDR2 ANQGSEA come from the germline V gene. The CDR3 runs 13 residues. The V gene end was trimmed by 7 bases and the J gene end by 4 bases; junction bases not matched to a gene: 6. CDR3 sequence reads: CSDRQGQYNEQFF. The CDR3 bases that were read are TGCAGCGACCGACAGGGGCAGTACAATGAG.

Remarks on this clone: The read comes to an end 3 residues before the CDR3 does, leaving the germline J gene to fill in the end. The chain has TRBV20-1 and TRBJ2-3, with D tentatively TRBD2 (5 bases). CDR1 and CDR2 from the germline V gene are DFQATT and SNEGSKA (reference sequence). V was pared by 3 bases and J by 2 bases, with 15 bases between. The CDR3 is made up of 15 amino acids. The CDR3 spells CSARGELDFTDTQYF. The DNA read from the CDR3 is TGCAGTGCTAGGGGAGAGCTGGACTTCACAGATACG.

The CDR3 is CASSPMRGTQYF. The part of the CDR3 DNA that was read is TGTGCCAGCAGCCCCATGCGGGGGACG. This chain connects TRBV7-2 to TRBJ2-3; 7 bases map to TRBD2. The sequence runs out 3 residues before the end of the CDR3; the remainder is reconstructed from the germline J gene. CDR3 length equals 12 residues. The germline CDR1 and CDR2 sequences are SGHTA and FQGNSA.

In the case of this clone: The CDR3 is cut off 3 residues early in the read; its end comes from the germline J gene. The chain carries TRBV6-2 or TRBV6-3 and TRBJ2-1; 13 bases fit TRBD2. In germline, CDR1 is MNHEY, CDR2 SVGEGT. The J segment lost 8 bases and the V segment lost 5 bases, leaving 12 bases of the junction unmatched. This CDR3 region has 17 residues. CDR3 DNA (partial): TGTGCCAGCAGTCAACGGACTAGCGGGAGAGTTGCATATGAG. Translated: CASSQRTSGRVAYE. The entire CDR3 protein is CASSQRTSGRVAYEQFF.

The DNA read from the CDR3 is TGTGCCAGCAGACACAGGGAATTGGCC. This encodes CASRHRELA. The whole CDR3 sequence is CASRHRELALHF. This chain joins TRBV3-1 (or the pseudogene TRBV3-2) and TRBJ1-6; the D gene is possibly TRBD1 (6 bases). The read falls 3 residues short of the CDR3 end, and the missing part is taken from the germline J gene. Germline CDR1 LGHDT, CDR2 YNNKEL (reference sequence). The CDR3 contains 12 residues.

About this clone itself: The observed sequence ends 3 residues before the CDR3 terminus, with the missing tail filled in from the germline J gene. The rearrangement links TRBV7-9 to TRBJ1-1, with D unresolved. V was trimmed by 1 base and J by 3 bases, leaving 9 bases between them. Germline V gene sequence: CDR1 SEHNR, CDR2 FQNEAQ (reference sequence). This CDR3 comprises 14 residues. The CDR3: CASSLGLLDTEAFF. The sequenced part of the CDR3 DNA is TGTGCCAGCAGCTTAGGACTCCTTGACACTGAA.

Turning to this clone: The read comes to an end 3 residues before the CDR3 does, leaving the germline J gene to fill in the end. This chain uses TRBV2 with TRBJ1-4; D call uncertain. The germline V and J ends were trimmed by 3 bases and 0 bases, with 5 bases remaining between them. This CDR3 spans 14 amino acids. Germline V lookup: CDR1 SNHLY, CDR2 FYNNEI. Incomplete CDR3 DNA: TGTGCCAGCAGTGACGGGGCAACTAATGAAAAA. Residues: CASSDGATNEK. The entire CDR3 protein reads CASSDGATNEKLFF. Drawing the rest from reference TRBV2 and TRBJ1-4, the complete variable domain is EPEVTQTPSHQVTQMGQEVILRCVPISNHLYFYWYRQILGQKVEFLVSFYNNEISEKSEIFDDQFSVERPDGSNFTLKIRSTKLEDSAMYFCASSDGATNEKLFFGSGTQLSVL.

Turning to this clone: The junction departs from germline at one end; a sequencing error may be responsible. The DNA ends 3 residues before the CDR3 does, and the rest of the CDR3 is filled in from the germline J gene. The chain employs TRBV4-2 and TRBJ2-2; 10 nucleotides match TRBD2. Germline V gene data show CDR1 as LGHNA and CDR2 as YNFKEQ. The CDR3 has 17 residues. CDR3 DNA, as far as it was read: TGCGCCAGCAGCCAAGAACCTAGCGGGGGGAACACCGGGGAG. Translation: CASSQEPSGGNTGE. The entire CDR3 sequence reads CASSQEPSGGNTGELFF.

Worth noting for this clone: The read ends 3 residues shy of where the CDR3 ends; the end is completed using the germline J gene. V is TRBV6-2 or TRBV6-3 and J is TRBJ2-1; TRBD2 is a possible D gene (5 bases). The V gene lost 8 bases and the J gene lost 5 bases, with 19 bases spanning the gap. CDR1 is MNHEY, CDR2 SVGEGT, per germline. The CDR3 runs 15 residues. CDR3 bases read: TGTGCCAGCTCCCTTGCGGGCAGCTGGAACAATGAG. Residues: CASSLAGSWNNE. The full CDR3 is CASSLAGSWNNEQFF.

As concerns this clone: The read ends 3 residues early relative to the CDR3; the germline J gene fills the gap. V and J are TRBV11-3 and TRBJ2-5, with 9 bases that match TRBD1. Germline V CDR1 and CDR2: SGHNT, YENEEA. J gave up 5 bases and V 7 bases, and 2 bases lay outside the gene matches. The CDR3 is made up of 12 amino acids. CDR3 sequence reads: CASMDRGETQYF. CDR3 DNA (partial): TGTGCCAGCATGGACAGGGGTGAGACC.

Concerning this clone: The read stops 3 residues short of the end of the CDR3; the missing end is completed from the germline J gene. The chain links TRBV6-2 or TRBV6-3 to TRBJ2-7, with TRBD1 matching 9 bases. Germline loops: CDR1 MNHEY, CDR2 SVGEGT. V dropped 9 bases and J dropped 3; count of bases not matched to a gene: 6. This CDR3 contains 13 residues. Incomplete CDR3 DNA: TGTGCCAGTCCGGGACAGGGATTCTACGAG. It yields the protein CASPGQGFYE. The whole CDR3 protein reads CASPGQGFYEQYF.

As to this clone: The CDR3 extends 3 residues past the end of the read, so its final part is completed from the germline J gene. V gene TRBV2 combines with J gene TRBJ2-3; a weak D match, TRBD1 (5 bases). The CDR3 runs to 15 residues. Germline V lookup: CDR1 SNHLY, CDR2 FYNNEI. CDR3: CASSRVHLGQETQYF. The sequenced part of the CDR3 DNA is TGTGCCAGCAGCAGGGTCCACCTTGGGCAAGAGACG.

CDR3 bases read: TGTGCCAGTAGTAAGGGGGCGGGCGGC. This translates into CASSKGAGG. The whole CDR3 protein reads CASSKGAGGYTF. The chain carries TRBV19 and TRBJ1-2; 7 bases map to TRBD1. The read terminates 3 residues ahead of where the CDR3 ends, so the germline J gene completes it. The length of the CDR3 is 12 residues. Germline values: CDR1 LNHDA, CDR2 SQIVND (reference sequence).